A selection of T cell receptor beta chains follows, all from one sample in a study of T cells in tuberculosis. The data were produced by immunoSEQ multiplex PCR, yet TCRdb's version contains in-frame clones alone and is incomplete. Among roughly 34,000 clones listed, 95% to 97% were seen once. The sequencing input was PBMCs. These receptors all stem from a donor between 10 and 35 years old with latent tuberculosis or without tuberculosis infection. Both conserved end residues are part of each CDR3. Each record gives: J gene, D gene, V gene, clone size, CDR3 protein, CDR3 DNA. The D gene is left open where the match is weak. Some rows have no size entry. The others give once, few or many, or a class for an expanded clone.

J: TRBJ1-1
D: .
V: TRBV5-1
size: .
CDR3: CASSLGRGTEAFF
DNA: TGCGCCAGCAGCTTGGGAAGGGGGACTGAAGCTTTCTTT

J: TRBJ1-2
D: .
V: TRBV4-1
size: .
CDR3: CASSLLGNLNYGYTF
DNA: TGCGCCAGCAGCCTCCTTGGCAATCTCAACTATGGCTACACCTTC

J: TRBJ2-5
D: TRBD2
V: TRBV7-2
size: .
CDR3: CASSSAVRLAGWNQETQYF
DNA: TGTGCCAGCAGCTCGGCCGTAAGGCTAGCGGGGTGGAACCAAGAGACCCAGTACTTC

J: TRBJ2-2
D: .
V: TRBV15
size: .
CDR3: CATSRAGTGELFF
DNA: TGTGCCACCAGCAGAGCCGGGACCGGGGAGCTGTTTTTT

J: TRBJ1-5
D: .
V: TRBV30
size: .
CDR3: CAWSVRGVNNQPQHF
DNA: TGTGCCTGGAGTGTACGCGGAGTCAATAATCAGCCCCAGCATTTT

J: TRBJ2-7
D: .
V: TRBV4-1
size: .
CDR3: CASSQDPARSYEQYF
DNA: TGCGCCAGCAGCCAAGATCCCGCCAGGTCCTACGAGCAGTACTTC

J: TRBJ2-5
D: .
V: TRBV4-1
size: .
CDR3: CASSQDPVETQYF
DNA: TGCGCCAGCAGCCAAGATCCTGTGGAGACCCAGTACTTC

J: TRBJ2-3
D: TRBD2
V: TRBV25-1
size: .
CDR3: CASSTGTSGGRPTDTQYF
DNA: TGTGCCAGCAGTACAGGGACTAGCGGGGGGCGCCCGACAGATACGCAGTATTTT

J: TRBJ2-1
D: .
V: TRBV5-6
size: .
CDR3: CASSLAGTSTYNEQFF
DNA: TGTGCCAGCAGCTTGGCCGGGACTTCGACCTACAATGAGCAGTTCTTC

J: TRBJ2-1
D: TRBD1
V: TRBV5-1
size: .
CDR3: CASSLGTGDEQFF
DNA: TGCGCCAGCAGCTTGGGTACAGGGGACGAGCAGTTCTTC

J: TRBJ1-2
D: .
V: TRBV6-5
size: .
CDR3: CASSFNRDGYTF
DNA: TGTGCCAGCAGTTTCAACAGGGATGGCTACACCTTC

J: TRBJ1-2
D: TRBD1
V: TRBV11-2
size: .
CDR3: CASSSQGAGYGYTF
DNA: TGTGCCAGCAGCTCGCAGGGGGCGGGCTATGGCTACACCTTC

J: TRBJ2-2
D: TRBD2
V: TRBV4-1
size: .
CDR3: CASSSRLAGGLSTGELFF
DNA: TGCGCCAGCAGCTCCCGCTTAGCGGGGGGGCTTTCTACCGGGGAGCTGTTTTTT

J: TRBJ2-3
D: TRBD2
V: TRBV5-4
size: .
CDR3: CASSLGLAGKTDTQYF
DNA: TGTGCCAGCAGCTTGGGACTAGCGGGAAAGACAGATACGCAGTATTTT

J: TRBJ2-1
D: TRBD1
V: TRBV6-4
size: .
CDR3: CASSAGGGSYNEQFF
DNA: TGTGCCAGCAGTGCAGGGGGCGGCTCCTACAATGAGCAGTTCTTC

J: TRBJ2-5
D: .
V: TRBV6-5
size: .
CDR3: CASARGRTLETQYF
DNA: TGTGCCAGCGCCCGAGGAAGGACTTTGGAGACCCAGTACTTC

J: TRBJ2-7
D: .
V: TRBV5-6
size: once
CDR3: CASSLGLRDYEQYF
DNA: TGTGCCAGCAGCTTGGGGCTGAGGGACTACGAGCAGTACTTC

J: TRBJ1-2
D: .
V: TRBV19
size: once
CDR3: CASIGIISAGTGSPYGYTF
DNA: TGTGCCAGTATTGGAATAATAAGTGCCGGAACAGGGAGCCCCTATGGCTACACCTTC

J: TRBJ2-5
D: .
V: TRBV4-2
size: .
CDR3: CASSQDYGEETQYF
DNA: TGTGCCAGCAGCCAAGATTACGGGGAAGAGACCCAGTACTTC

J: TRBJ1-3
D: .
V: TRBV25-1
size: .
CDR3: CASSGTGNTIYF
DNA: TGTGCCAGCAGTGGGACAGGAAACACCATATATTTT

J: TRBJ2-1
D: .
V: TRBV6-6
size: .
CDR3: CASRAMGQLEYNEQFF
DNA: TGTGCCAGCAGAGCCATGGGGCAACTCGAGTACAATGAGCAGTTCTTC

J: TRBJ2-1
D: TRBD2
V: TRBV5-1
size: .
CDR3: CASRTGGSGGSYNEQFF
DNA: TGCGCCAGCCGAACTGGCGGTAGCGGGGGTTCCTACAATGAGCAGTTCTTC

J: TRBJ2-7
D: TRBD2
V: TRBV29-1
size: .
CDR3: CSVEREGYEQYF
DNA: TGCAGCGTTGAAAGGGAGGGGTACGAGCAGTACTTC

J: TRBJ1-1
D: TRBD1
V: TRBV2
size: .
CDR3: CASSDQGGNTEAFF
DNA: TGTGCCAGCAGTGATCAGGGGGGGAACACTGAAGCTTTCTTT

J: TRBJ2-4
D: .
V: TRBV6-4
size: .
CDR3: CASSEQPGEGIQYF
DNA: TGTGCCAGCAGTGAGCAACCGGGAGAGGGCATTCAGTACTTC

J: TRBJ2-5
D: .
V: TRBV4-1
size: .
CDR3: CASSQDGENRVETQYF
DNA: TGCGCCAGCAGCCAAGATGGTGAGAACAGGGTGGAGACCCAGTACTTC